This T cell receptor beta chain was sequenced during a study of blood T cell repertoires in COVID-19. About the research overall: The United States, Italy and Spain supplied acute and convalescent COVID-19 samples. From T cells, B-cell-depleted T cells, or PBMCs came the material, which was cDNA or gDNA.

As processed by the authors: Quantification of nucleated cells was approximated via reference gene primer amplification. The protocol was immunoSEQ multiplex PCR, while the TCRdb copy is restricted to in-frame clones and leaves out a portion. The DNA gave D and trimming, while V, J and clone size come from that table. The table shows about 260,000 clones, with approximately 88% occurring only once. This CDR3 spans 16 amino acids. Individuals drawn from 24 US areas were roughly 18 to 100 years old. This sequence originates from a woman in her 40s with acute COVID-19. Sequenced input: PBMCs or T cells enriched from blood (not recorded which). The chain recombines TRBV21-1 with TRBJ2-7; the table assigns TRBD1, which was not confirmed against the DNA. TRBV21-1 is designated a pseudogene. CDR3 protein: CASSSRTGDHSYEQYF. The CDR3 region has the DNA TGTGCCAGCAGTTCTAGGACAGGCGATCACTCCTACGAGCAGTACTTC.